The 13 T cell receptor beta chains below were found in one sample sequenced in a study of blood T cell repertoires in COVID-19. Sequencing was performed with immunoSEQ multiplex PCR; in TCRdb, only in-frame clones are kept and a portion is missing. The sample contains over 100,000 clones, roughly 83% of which appear only once. The sequencing input was peripheral blood. The receptors come from a woman aged 55-69 years with acute or convalescent COVID-19.

The J gene is TRBJ2-3, the V gene TRBV5-1; 10 positions agree with TRBD2. CDR1 SGHRS and CDR2 YFSETQ come from the germline V gene. J gave up 4 bases and V 4 bases, and 9 bases lay outside the gene matches. The CDR3 is 16 amino acids. The CDR3 is CASSPPSGSIPDTQYF. Here the CDR3 DNA reads TGCGCCAGCAGCCCTCCTAGCGGGAGTATCCCAGATACGCAGTATTTT.

This clone was picked up one time. The rearrangement links TRBV5-1 to TRBJ2-7; maybe TRBD1 (6 bases). Per the germline V gene, CDR1 is SGHRS and CDR2 is YFSETQ. The V end lost 4 bases, the J end lost 7 bases, and 27 bases lay between the germline ends. There are 17 residues in the CDR3. The CDR3 sequence: CASSPLPLSGQPEEQYF. The DNA of the CDR3 is TGCGCCAGCAGCCCGCTGCCTTTATCGGGACAACCGGAGGAGCAGTACTTC. Drawing the rest from reference TRBV5-1 and TRBJ2-7, the complete variable domain is KAGVTQTPRYLIKTRGQQVTLSCSPISGHRSVSWYQQTPGQGLQFLFEYFSETQRNKGNFPGRFSGRQFSNSRSEMNVSTLELGDSALYLCASSPLPLSGQPEEQYFGPGTRLTVT.

V is TRBV19 and J is TRBJ1-5, with 8 positions matching TRBD1. From germline, CDR1 is LNHDA and CDR2 SQIVND (reference sequence). The V segment lost 3 bases and the J segment 5 bases; nucleotides outside the gene matches: 3. The CDR3 length is 14 residues. The CDR3 nucleotides read TGTGCCAGTAGTATTGAACAGGGGGATCAGCCCCAGCATTTT. This encodes CASSIEQGDQPQHF.

This rearrangement joins TRBV19 to TRBJ2-2; D is undetermined. V was cut by 0 bases and J by 4 bases, with 6 bases left in between. Germline values: CDR1 LNHDA, CDR2 SQIVND (reference sequence). The CDR3 spans 14 residues. DNA for the CDR3: TGTGCCAGTAGTATAGATCTCAGCACCGGGGAGCTGTTTTTT. It is translated as CASSIDLSTGELFF. Complete variable domain (other parts from reference TRBV19 and TRBJ2-2): DGGITQSPKYLFRKEGQNVTLSCEQNLNHDAMYWYRQDPGQGLRLIYYSQIVNDFQKGDIAEGYSVSREKKESFPLTVTSAQKNPTAFYLCASSIDLSTGELFFGEGSRLTVL.

The chain has TRBV7-2 and TRBJ1-6; 7 bases are shared with TRBD1. Germline CDR1 and CDR2: SGHTA and FQGNSA. The length of the CDR3 is 13 residues. J was trimmed by 8 bases and V by 4 bases; bases with no gene match: 2. This CDR3 reads CASSSGQYSPLHF. DNA for the CDR3: TGTGCCAGCAGCTCGGGACAGTATTCACCCCTCCACTTT.

CDR3 region: CASARGDSGNTIYF. The DNA for the CDR3 is TGTGCCAGCGCCCGGGGAGACTCTGGAAACACCATATATTTT. V usage is TRBV9 and J usage is TRBJ1-3; D unresolved. V was shortened by 7 bases and J by 0 bases, with 11 bases between the two germline ends. Germline assignment: CDR1 SGDLS and CDR2 YYNGEE. The CDR3 extends over 14 amino acids.

V usage is TRBV2 and J usage is TRBJ1-4; TRBD1 matches 9 bases. The germline gives CDR1 SNHLY, CDR2 FYNNEI. Trimming removed 5 bases from V and 6 bases from J; junction bases left unmatched: 4. The length of the CDR3 is 14 residues. The CDR3 DNA follows: TGTGCCAGCAGTCCTGACAGGGGGGATGAAAAACTGTTTTTT. Amino acids: CASSPDRGDEKLFF.

The genes are TRBV6-1 and TRBJ2-1, with a tentative D call TRBD1 (6 bases). The CDR3 runs 14 residues. Germline loops: CDR1 MNHNS, CDR2 SASEGT. Trimming cost V 6 bases and J 9 bases, with 18 bases left between them. The CDR3 sequence is CASSRPPGDREQFF. In nucleotides, the CDR3 is TGTGCCAGCAGCCGCCCCCCAGGGGACCGTGAGCAGTTCTTC.

Only one count was recorded for this clone. The CDR3 reads CASSHMEYNSPLHF. The CDR3 DNA follows: TGTGCCAGCAGCCACATGGAGTATAATTCACCCCTCCACTTT. The chain couples TRBV7-2 to TRBJ1-6; D is uncertain. The CDR3 spans 14 residues. CDR1 and CDR2 from the germline V gene are SGHTA and FQGNSA. V lost 5 bases, J lost 4 bases, and 9 bases lay in between.

The chain couples TRBV28 to TRBJ1-4; TRBD1 aligns across 8 bases. Germline trimming cut 5 bases from V and 0 bases from J; bases unmatched to any gene: 5. This CDR3 is 16 amino acids long. Germline V gene sequence: CDR1 MDHEN, CDR2 SYDVKM. CDR3 region: CASSHQGAATNEKLFF. CDR3 sequence (DNA): TGTGCCAGCAGTCATCAGGGGGCTGCAACTAATGAAAAACTGTTTTTT.

This clone occurred a few times. The chain joins TRBV5-8 to TRBJ2-3; no firm D call. V lost 7 bases, J lost 7 bases, and 4 bases lay in between. This CDR3 is built from 9 residues. Looked up from germline, CDR1 is SGHTS and CDR2 is YDEGEE. CDR3 in DNA: TGTGCCAGCTTTAATACGCAGTATTTT. As protein: CASFNTQYF.

This chain uses TRBV7-8 with TRBJ1-1, with unresolved D. The V gene lost 4 bases and the J gene lost 8 bases, with 11 bases spanning the gap. This CDR3 region has 12 residues. Germline V gene lookup returns CDR1 SGHVS and CDR2 FQNEAQ. The DNA of the CDR3 is TGTGCCAGCAGCTGGCAGGATGCCGAAGCTTTCTTT. Amino acid sequence: CASSWQDAEAFF.

The chain uses TRBV6-5 and TRBJ2-7, with D possibly matching TRBD1 (5 bases). The V gene lost 5 bases and the J gene lost 3 bases, with 11 bases spanning the gap. The CDR3 is 13 residues long. Germline V gives CDR1 MNHEY, CDR2 SVGAGI. CDR3 nucleotides: TGTGCCAGCAGTCAGGGTCAATTCTACGAGCAGTACTTC. Protein sequence: CASSQGQFYEQYF.